This is a list of T cell receptor beta chains from one sample in a study of blood T cell repertoires in COVID-19. This table comes from immunoSEQ multiplex PCR, and its TCRdb copy is limited to in-frame clones, with some not included. This table has about 76,000 clones, around 86% appearing once. Sequenced sample: peripheral blood. Every receptor here comes from a woman of 80 years or more with active or convalescent COVID-19. CDR3s include the opening cysteine and the closing phenylalanine or tryptophan. The order of the fields is D gene, V gene, clone size, CDR3 length, J gene, CDR3 DNA, CDR3 protein. A D gene is named only where the DNA matches it firmly. The listing skips clone size in some rows; elsewhere it reads once, few, many or a size class.

-	TRBV30	-	13	TRBJ2-1	TGTGCCTGGAGGAAGACAGGTTCAAATGAGCAGTTCTTC	CAWRKTGSNEQFF
-	TRBV5-8	few	13	TRBJ1-1	TGTGCCAGCAGCCCCCGTCGGAACACTGAAGCTTTCTTT	CASSPRRNTEAFF
TRBD2	TRBV28	once	15	TRBJ2-3	TGTGCCAGCAGTTTCACTAGCGGGGGGGTAAATACGCAGTATTTT	CASSFTSGGVNTQYF
-	TRBV11-2	-	16	TRBJ1-1	TGTGCCAGCAGCTTAGTCGGTGAAGACTCGTACACTGAAGCTTTCTTT	CASSLVGEDSYTEAFF
-	TRBV10-3	-	15	TRBJ1-2	TGTGCCATCAGTGGACCAGGGAGGCTAACCTATGGCTACACCTTC	CAISGPGRLTYGYTF
-	TRBV9	-	14	TRBJ2-7	TGTGCCAGCAGCGTAGGCGGGGTCTCTCGAGAGCAGTACTTC	CASSVGGVSREQYF
-	TRBV4-3	-	14	TRBJ1-4	TGCGCCAGCAGCCAAGACGGGGATAATGAAAAACTGTTTTTT	CASSQDGDNEKLFF
-	TRBV7-2	-	13	TRBJ1-2	TGTGCCAGCAGCTTTAACAGCCTCTATGGCTACACCTTC	CASSFNSLYGYTF
-	TRBV3-1/TRBV3-2	-	11	TRBJ1-2	TGTGCCAGCAGCCAAGCCCTGGGCTACACCTTC	CASSQALGYTF
-	TRBV18	-	12	TRBJ2-7	TGTGCCAGCTCACCCTCTAACTACGAGCAGTACTTC	CASSPSNYEQYF
-	TRBV10-1	-	14	TRBJ2-1	TGCGCCAGCAGTCCGTCCGGGACAAACAATGAGCAGTTCTTC	CASSPSGTNNEQFF
TRBD2	TRBV7-2	-	13	TRBJ2-3	TGTGCCAGCAGCCTCAGTAGCGGGGATACGCAGTATTTT	CASSLSSGDTQYF
-	TRBV14	once	13	TRBJ2-2	TGTGCCAGCAGCCAAGACGCACTCGGGGAGCTGTTTTTT	CASSQDALGELFF
-	TRBV27	-	18	TRBJ1-1	TGTGCCAGCAGTTTAGTAGCCAACTACCTAATAACGAACACTGAAGCTTTCTTT	CASSLVANYLITNTEAFF
-	TRBV19	-	16	TRBJ1-2	TGTGCCAGTAGTATAGAAGTCGGCAGGGGCAACTATGGCTACACCTTC	CASSIEVGRGNYGYTF
TRBD1	TRBV6-4	-	16	TRBJ2-2	TGTGCCAGCAGCCAGGGACAGGGAGAAAACACCGGGGAGCTGTTTTTT	CASSQGQGENTGELFF
TRBD1	TRBV30	once	14	TRBJ1-5	TGTGCCTGGACCCGAACAGGGGGAAATCAGCCCCAGCATTTT	CAWTRTGGNQPQHF
TRBD1	TRBV6-5	-	15	TRBJ1-5	TGTGCCAGCAGAAAATCACCCGACAGGGGTTGGCCCCAGCATTTT	CASRKSPDRGWPQHF
TRBD2	TRBV6-5	once	14	TRBJ2-1	TGTGCCAGCAGACCTAGCGGGAGCTACAATGAGCAGTTCTTC	CASRPSGSYNEQFF
-	TRBV7-3	-	11	TRBJ2-1	TGTGCCAGCAGTCCCCCGGTTGAGCAGTTCTTC	CASSPPVEQFF
TRBD1	TRBV27	-	16	TRBJ1-1	TGTGCCAGCAGTAGACTACGGGACAGGGGTGGCACTGAAGCTTTCTTT	CASSRLRDRGGTEAFF
TRBD2	TRBV5-1	-	16	TRBJ2-5	TGCGCCAGCAGCTTGGCGACTAGCAATTACCAAGAGACCCAGTACTTC	CASSLATSNYQETQYF
TRBD1	TRBV19	-	14	TRBJ1-2	TGTGCCAGTAGTCCCGGGGACAGTAACTATGGCTACACCTTC	CASSPGDSNYGYTF
-	TRBV6-5	-	13	TRBJ1-6	TGTGCCAGCAGAAGGAGTGAAAATTCACCCCTCCACTTT	CASRRSENSPLHF
TRBD1	TRBV20-1	once	11	TRBJ2-2	TGCAGTGCTGACAGGGTGGGGGAGCTGTTTTTT	CSADRVGELFF
-	TRBV4-1	-	13	TRBJ1-6	TGCGCCAGCAGCCCCCCTTTCAATTCACCCCTCCACTTT	CASSPPFNSPLHF
TRBD1	TRBV12-3/TRBV12-4	-	13	TRBJ1-2	TGTGCCAGCACCCTCGGACAGGACTATGGCTACACCTTC	CASTLGQDYGYTF
-	TRBV28	few	14	TRBJ1-2	TGTGCCAGCACCGCGGGGAGGGGGGGCTATGGCTACACCTTC	CASTAGRGGYGYTF
-	TRBV9	-	15	TRBJ1-6	TGTGCCAGCAGCGTAGCTTTACGTGCGGAATCACCCCTCCACTTT	CASSVALRAESPLHF
-	TRBV2	once	14	TRBJ1-1	TGTGCCAGCAGTGGCGACAGGTGGGACACTGAAGCTTTCTTT	CASSGDRWDTEAFF
TRBD1	TRBV5-4	-	15	TRBJ1-4	TGTGCCAGCAGCCCACAGGGACAGCCTAATGAAAAACTGTTTTTT	CASSPQGQPNEKLFF
TRBD1	TRBV19	-	19	TRBJ1-3	TGTGCCAGTAGTATACAGGGACAGGGGCTTCTTCTCTCTGGAAACACCATATATTTT	CASSIQGQGLLLSGNTIYF
-	TRBV28	-	16	TRBJ1-5	TGTGCCAGCAGTTTCCGTTCTTGGGGCCGCAATCAGCCCCAGCATTTT	CASSFRSWGRNQPQHF
-	TRBV4-3	-	15	TRBJ2-5	TGCGCCAGCAGCCAAGATCAGGGGCTAGGGGAGACCCAGTACTTC	CASSQDQGLGETQYF
-	TRBV5-4	-	14	TRBJ2-1	TGTGCCAGCAGTATACTAGCTTCCTACAATGAGCAGTTCTTC	CASSILASYNEQFF
-	TRBV7-3	once	14	TRBJ1-1	TGTGCCAGCAGCTTAAACGCAGTGAACACTGAAGCTTTCTTT	CASSLNAVNTEAFF
-	TRBV30	-	13	TRBJ2-5	TGTGCCTGGAGTGTGGGGGCCAGGGAGACCCAGTACTTC	CAWSVGARETQYF
-	TRBV11-3	-	16	TRBJ2-3	TGTGCCAGCAGCTTAGGAGGTGGACAGACTACAGATACGCAGTATTTT	CASSLGGGQTTDTQYF
-	TRBV9	-	14	TRBJ2-3	TGTGCCAGCGCACGGGACTCGGGCACAGATACGCAGTATTTT	CASARDSGTDTQYF
-	TRBV5-4	-	17	TRBJ2-6	TGTGCCAGCAGCCTGACTCGGGGTGTTTCTGGGGCCAACGTCCTGACTTTC	CASSLTRGVSGANVLTF
TRBD1	TRBV19	-	13	TRBJ1-5	TGTGCCAGTAGTTTCGACAGGGATCAGCCCCAGCATTTT	CASSFDRDQPQHF
-	TRBV7-2	few	14	TRBJ2-7	TGTGCCAGCAGCTCCGGCAGGGTCGCCTACGAGCAGTACTTC	CASSSGRVAYEQYF
TRBD1	TRBV9	-	15	TRBJ1-5	TGTGCCAGCAGCCCCCGGACAGGGTTAAATCAGCCCCAGCATTTT	CASSPRTGLNQPQHF
TRBD1	TRBV28	-	22	TRBJ1-4	TGTGCCAGCAGCCCAAGCAACCCAGTACGCCGGGACAGAAAAGGAACTAATGAAAAACTGTTTTTT	CASSPSNPVRRDRKGTNEKLFF
-	TRBV30	once	16	TRBJ1-2	TGTGCCTGGAGTGTACGGGGGGGGTACTACAACTATGGCTACACCTTC	CAWSVRGGYYNYGYTF